This entry lists 19 T cell receptor beta chains sequenced from one sample in a study of beta chain features in type 1 diabetes. As every portion of the isolated RNA was reverse transcribed, the sequencing read expressed TCRB transcripts. Data came from immunoSEQ multiplex PCR; TCRdb stores just in-frame clones and leaves some out. This table holds roughly 330,000 clones, 9.5% to 11% found once. Source material: naive CD4+ T cells from blood. Receptors were obtained from a woman in her 30s in good health.

In DNA form, the CDR3 reads TGTGCCAGCAGTGCAGGGGCTAGCGGAAGTGCAGATACGCAGTATTTT. Its translation: CASSAGASGSADTQYF. The chain employs TRBV6-4 and TRBJ2-3, with D possibly being TRBD2 (7 bases). Germline CDR1 is MRHNA and CDR2 is SNTAGT. V gave up 4 bases and J gave up 4 bases, with 18 bases separating them. The CDR3 is made up of 16 amino acids.

The V call is TRBV4-2, the J call TRBJ1-2, with TRBD1 identical over 7 bases. V shed 0 bases, J shed 9 bases, and the junction held 10 bases outside the gene matches. Germline V gives CDR1 LGHNA, CDR2 YNFKEQ. CDR3 size: 15 residues. The chain's CDR3 is CASSQDLGQATRYTF. CDR3 nucleotide sequence: TGTGCCAGCAGCCAAGATCTCGGACAGGCGACACGCTACACCTTC.

Note on this clone: The junction departs from germline at one end; a sequencing error may be responsible. The rearrangement uses TRBV27 and TRBJ2-4; 8 bases agree with TRBD2. CDR3 length: 16 amino acids. Germline V gene data show CDR1 as MNHEY and CDR2 as SMNVEV (reference sequence). The CDR3 loop is CAGSTGLARPKNIQYF. The CDR3, as DNA: TGTGCCGGCAGTACCGGACTAGCTCGGCCCAAAAACATTCAGTACTTC.

This clone showed up just a few times. The chain is built from TRBV28 and TRBJ2-1; 10 bases match TRBD2. V gave up 6 bases and J gave up 0 bases; unmatched junction bases: 11. CDR3 length equals 18 residues. Germline CDR1 and CDR2: MDHEN and SYDVKM. CDR3 nucleotide sequence: TGTGCCAGCAGCTCACCTGGACTAGCGGAGAACTCCTACAATGAGCAGTTCTTC. It specifies CASSSPGLAENSYNEQFF.

The J gene is TRBJ2-1, the V gene TRBV28; D gene ambiguous. The germline V gene encodes CDR1 MDHEN and CDR2 SYDVKM. This CDR3 is built from 12 residues. Trimming stripped 2 bases from V and 8 bases from J, with 7 bases between. This CDR3 is CASSLSADEQFF. CDR3 DNA sequence: TGTGCCAGCAGTTTAAGCGCGGATGAGCAGTTCTTC. Filled out from reference TRBV28 and TRBJ2-1, the complete variable domain reads DVKVTQSSRYLVKRTGEKVFLECVQDMDHENMFWYRQDPGLGLRLIYFSYDVKMKEKGDIPEGYSVSREKKERFSLILESASTNQTSMYLCASSLSADEQFFGPGTRLTVL.

This clone was detected a few times. J is TRBJ1-2 and V is TRBV29-1; D not certain. This CDR3 comprises 11 residues. Between the trimmed V and J ends, which lost 8 bases and 2 bases, there was a span of 9 bases. Germline CDR1 SQVTM, CDR2 ANQGSEA. The CDR3 DNA sequence: TGCAGCTATCAGGAAAACTATGGCTACACCTTC. This translates into CSYQENYGYTF.

This clone has only a few counts. This chain links TRBV7-2 with TRBJ2-2; tentatively, D is TRBD2 (6 bases). V was clipped by 4 bases and J by 6 bases, with 9 bases between them. The CDR3 has 13 amino acids. The germline V gene has CDR1 SGHTA and CDR2 FQGNSA. The CDR3 here is CASSSTRAGELFF. DNA of the CDR3: TGTGCCAGCAGCTCGACTAGAGCCGGGGAGCTGTTTTTT.

This clone was observed a handful of times. The same CDR3 arises from other DNA sequences in this sample as well. The chain has TRBV7-3 and TRBJ2-3, with 10 bases aligning to TRBD2. Germline CDR1 SGHTA, CDR2 FQGTGA. Germline trimming cut 5 bases from V and 0 bases from J; bases unmatched to any gene: 5. The CDR3 runs 16 residues. CDR3 protein: CASSLRTSGSTDTQYF. The DNA for the CDR3 is TGTGCCAGCAGCCTTCGGACTAGCGGAAGCACAGATACGCAGTATTTT.

This clone was detected a few times. V and J are TRBV5-4 and TRBJ2-5; D call uncertain. The V end was cut by 3 bases, the J end by 7 bases, with 19 bases between. CDR1 is SGHNT and CDR2 is YYREEE in the germline V gene (reference sequence). CDR3 length: 15 amino acids. CDR3 region: CASSSMSGGPGTQYF. The CDR3 DNA sequence: TGTGCCAGCAGCTCCATGTCTGGCGGCCCGGGGACCCAGTACTTC.

The chain carries TRBV5-4 and TRBJ2-3, with D possibly matching TRBD1 (5 bases). This CDR3 is built from 16 residues. V shed 2 bases and J shed 3 bases, with 16 bases lying between them. Germline lookup yields CDR1 SGHNT and CDR2 YYREEE (reference sequence). This CDR3 reads CASSLRLGQGTDTQYF. The CDR3 nucleotides read TGTGCCAGCAGCTTACGGTTGGGGCAAGGGACAGATACGCAGTATTTT.

The V call is TRBV7-2, the J call TRBJ2-1, with 14 bases that match TRBD2. After removal of 5 bases from V and 7 bases from J, the junction contained 7 bases not matched to a gene. There are 16 residues in the CDR3. Germline CDR1 and CDR2: SGHTA and FQGNSA. The CDR3 DNA follows: TGTGCCAGCAGCGCCAGACTAGCGGGAGGGCCGAATGAGCAGTTCTTC. Its translation: CASSARLAGGPNEQFF. Full variable domain (outside the CDR3, taken from reference TRBV7-2 and TRBJ2-1): GAGVSQSPSNKVTEKGKDVELRCDPISGHTALYWYRQSLGQGLEFLIYFQGNSAPDKSGLPSDRFSAERTGGSVSTLTIQRTQQEDSAVYLCASSARLAGGPNEQFFGPGTRLTVL.

This clone has a handful of counts. The gene calls are TRBV7-9 and TRBJ1-1; D is unclear. Trimming pared 1 base from V and 0 bases from J, leaving 6 bases between. In germline, CDR1 is SEHNR, CDR2 FQNEAQ (reference sequence). CDR3 length equals 14 residues. The CDR3 sequence: CASSLGHMNTEAFF. The CDR3 coding sequence is TGTGCCAGCAGCTTAGGACACATGAACACTGAAGCTTTCTTT. The full variable domain, in which reference TRBV7-9 and TRBJ1-1 provide the parts outside the CDR3, is DTGVSQNPRHKITKRGQNVTFRCDPISEHNRLYWYRQTLGQGPEFLTYFQNEAQLEKSRLLSDRFSAERPKGSFSTLEIQRTEQGDSAMYLCASSLGHMNTEAFFGQGTRLTVV.

The table lists this clone with a few counts. V usage is TRBV7-3 and J usage is TRBJ2-7, with TRBD2 identical over 11 bases. The V segment lost 0 bases and the J segment 6 bases; nucleotides outside the gene matches: 4. The length of the CDR3 is 15 residues. The germline V gene encodes CDR1 SGHTA and CDR2 FQGTGA. CDR3 coding DNA: TGTGCCAGCAGCTTAACCGGCGGGACTAGCGGCGAGCAGTACTTC. Encoded protein: CASSLTGGTSGEQYF.

This clone turned up a few times. V is TRBV18 and J is TRBJ2-1, with TRBD1 as a possible D gene (6 bases). The V end lost 3 bases, the J end lost 9 bases, and 15 bases lay between the germline ends. The CDR3 length is 14 residues. Germline values: CDR1 KGHSH, CDR2 LQKENI. The CDR3 DNA reads TGTGCCAGCTCACCGGCTAGGGGGTGGGGTGAGCAGTTCTTC. Its protein is CASSPARGWGEQFF.

The chain recombines TRBV7-8 with TRBJ1-2; no definite D call. The CDR3 spans 14 residues. The germline V gene encodes CDR1 SGHVS and CDR2 FQNEAQ. Trimming cost V 1 base and J 0 bases, with 6 bases left between them. CDR3 sequence reads: CASSLERSNYGYTF. The CDR3 nucleotides are TGTGCCAGCAGCTTAGAGCGATCTAACTATGGCTACACCTTC.

As for this clone: The sample holds other DNA sequences that translate to the same CDR3. V is TRBV19 and J is TRBJ2-1; TRBD2 aligns across 8 bases. The V gene's germline CDR1 is LNHDA and CDR2 SQIVND (reference sequence). The CDR3 length is 13 residues. V was pared by 9 bases and J by 0 bases, with 1 base of the junction left unmatched. CDR3 in amino acids: CASSGSSYNEQFF. CDR3 coding DNA: TGTGCCAGCAGCGGGAGCTCCTACAATGAGCAGTTCTTC. Based on the CDR3 plus reference TRBV19 and TRBJ2-1, the full variable domain is DGGITQSPKYLFRKEGQNVTLSCEQNLNHDAMYWYRQDPGQGLRLIYYSQIVNDFQKGDIAEGYSVSREKKESFPLTVTSAQKNPTAFYLCASSGSSYNEQFFGPGTRLTVL.

This clone came up a few times. The chain is built from TRBV5-1 and TRBJ2-1, with D possibly TRBD2 on 6 matching bases. This CDR3 is 13 amino acids long. Per germline, CDR1 SGHRS and CDR2 YFSETQ. Trimming pared 3 bases from V and 4 bases from J, leaving 8 bases between. Here the CDR3 reads CASSSGLYNEQFF. The DNA of the CDR3 is TGCGCCAGCAGCTCGGGACTTTACAATGAGCAGTTCTTC.

This clone was seen a few times. This rearrangement joins TRBV5-4 to TRBJ2-5, with 7 positions matching TRBD1. The germline V gene encodes CDR1 SGHNT and CDR2 YYREEE (reference sequence). The CDR3 has 13 amino acids. Trimming removed 4 bases from V and 5 bases from J; junction bases left unmatched: 5. CDR3 residues: CASSPTGSETQYF. The CDR3 region has the DNA TGTGCCAGCAGCCCGACAGGGTCGGAGACCCAGTACTTC. The full variable domain, with the rest looked up from reference TRBV5-4 and TRBJ2-5, is ETGVTQSPTHLIKTRGQQVTLRCSSQSGHNTVSWYQQALGQGPQFIFQYYREEENGRGNFPPRFSGLQFPNYSSELNVNALELDDSALYLCASSPTGSETQYFGPGTRLLVL.

The V call is TRBV6-5, the J call TRBJ1-5; 7 bases are shared with TRBD1. V gave up 4 bases and J gave up 4 bases; unmatched junction bases: 1. Germline values: CDR1 MNHEY, CDR2 SVGAGI. The CDR3 runs 13 residues. This CDR3 is CASSLQGNQPQHF. CDR3 DNA sequence: TGTGCCAGCAGTTTACAGGGGAATCAGCCCCAGCATTTT.